This T cell receptor (beta chain) was profiled in a study of shared clonotypes between healthy human individuals. The table came from immunoSEQ multiplex PCR; TCRdb's copy has only in-frame clones and leaves some out. The sample records fewer than 400,000 clones, around 67% being singletons. The CDR3 loop spans 13 amino acids. Germline assignment: CDR1 LNHDA and CDR2 SQIVND (reference sequence). V lost 6 bases, J lost 0 bases, and 7 bases lay in between. V gene TRBV19 combines with J gene TRBJ2-3; no firm D call. The clonotype comes from a man aged 30 to 39 in good health. The sequencing sample was made of memory CD4+ T cells sorted from blood. As for subset: CD45RA-negative fraction. The CDR3 nucleotides are TGTGCCAGTAGGGGCGGAAGCACAGATACGCAGTATTTT. Protein product: CASRGGSTDTQYF.